The present TCR beta chain was sequenced within a study of early T cells in non-severe SARS-CoV-2 infection. Study at large: Sequencing used unsorted whole-blood bulk RNA, so chains lack pairing.

The table lists this clonotype with many counts. The CDR3 covers 13 residues. Germline CDR1 MNHEY, CDR2 SMNVEV (reference sequence). V was trimmed by 4 bases and J by 6 bases, leaving 12 bases between them. TCRdb processed the 5' RACE reads anew with MiXCR; each CDR3 protein has one entry. In the table there are around 40,000 distinct CDR3 sequences, around 9.9% of which are singletons. The chain carries TRBV27 and TRBJ1-2; D ambiguous. The sequence came from an adult who was a healthcare worker with PCR-confirmed SARS-CoV-2 infection or an uninfected control (not recorded which). Sequences were obtained from whole blood. The CDR3 reads CASSYRPGDGYTF. The CDR3 nucleotides are TGTGCCAGCAGTTACAGACCGGGCGATGGCTACACCTTC.